This T cell receptor beta chain derives from a study of OX40 agonist ivuxolimab in advanced cancers. About the study: Head and neck, renal cell, melanoma or hepatocellular carcinoma were the cancers that dose-escalation patients had. Partial responses were recorded for three patients, including one with hepatocellular carcinoma and two with cutaneous melanoma.

CDR3 size: 12 residues. Trimming took 1 base from V and 4 from J, leaving 4 bases between them. The germline V gene has CDR1 KGHSH and CDR2 LQKENI. The repertoire was sequenced with immunoSEQ multiplex PCR; TCRdb's copy has only in-frame clones and lacks some. The sample has approximately 20,000 clones, about 86% seen once; the top ten hold around 14%. This chain uses TRBV18 with TRBJ2-5; D gene ambiguous. The sequence was obtained from an adult with an advanced solid tumor such as melanoma, head and neck, liver or kidney cancer. This sample comprised CD4+ or CD8+ T cells sorted from blood, obtained in a trial of the OX40 agonist ivuxolimab. CDR3 sequence (DNA): TGTGCCAGCTCACCACGAGGAGAGACCCAGTACTTC. It encodes CASSPRGETQYF.